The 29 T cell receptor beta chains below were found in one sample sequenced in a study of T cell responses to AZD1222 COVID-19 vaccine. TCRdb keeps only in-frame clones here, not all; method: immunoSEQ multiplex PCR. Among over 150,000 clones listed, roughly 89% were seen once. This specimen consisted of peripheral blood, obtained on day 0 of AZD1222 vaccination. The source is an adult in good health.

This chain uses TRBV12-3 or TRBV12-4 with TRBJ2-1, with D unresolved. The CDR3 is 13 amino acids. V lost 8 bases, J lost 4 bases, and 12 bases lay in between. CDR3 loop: CASRQLLYNEQFF. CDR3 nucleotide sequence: TGTGCCAGCCGCCAGCTACTGTACAATGAGCAGTTCTTC.

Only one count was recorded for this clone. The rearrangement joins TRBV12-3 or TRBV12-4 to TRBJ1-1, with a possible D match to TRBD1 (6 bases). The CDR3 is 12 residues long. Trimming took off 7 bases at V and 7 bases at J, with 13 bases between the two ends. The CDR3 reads CASTRGQLEAFF. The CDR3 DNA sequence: TGTGCCAGCACCCGGGGGCAGCTTGAAGCTTTCTTT.

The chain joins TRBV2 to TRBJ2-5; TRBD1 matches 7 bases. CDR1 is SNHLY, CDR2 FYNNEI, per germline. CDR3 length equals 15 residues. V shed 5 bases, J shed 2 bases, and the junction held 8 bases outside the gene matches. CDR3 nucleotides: TGTGCCAGCAGTCCCGGGACAGTCTATCAAGAGACCCAGTACTTC. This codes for CASSPGTVYQETQYF.

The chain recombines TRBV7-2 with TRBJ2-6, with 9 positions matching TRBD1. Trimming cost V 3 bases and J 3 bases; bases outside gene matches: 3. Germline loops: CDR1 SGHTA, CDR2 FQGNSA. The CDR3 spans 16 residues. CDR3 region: CASSFTGGYGANVLTF. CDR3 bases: TGTGCCAGCAGCTTCACAGGGGGCTATGGGGCCAACGTCCTGACTTTC.

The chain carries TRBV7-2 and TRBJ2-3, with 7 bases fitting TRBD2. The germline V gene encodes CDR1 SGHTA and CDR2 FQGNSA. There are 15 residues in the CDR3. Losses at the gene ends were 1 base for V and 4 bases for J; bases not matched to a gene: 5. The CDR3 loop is CASSLEAGLADTQYF. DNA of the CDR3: TGTGCCAGCAGCTTAGAGGCCGGACTAGCAGATACGCAGTATTTT.

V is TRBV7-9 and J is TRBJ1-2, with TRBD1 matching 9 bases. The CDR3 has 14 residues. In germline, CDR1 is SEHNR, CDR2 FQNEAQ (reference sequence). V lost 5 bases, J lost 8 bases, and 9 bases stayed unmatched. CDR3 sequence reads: CASSPDRGIGGYTF. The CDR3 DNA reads TGTGCCAGCAGCCCAGACAGGGGGATCGGCGGCTACACCTTC.

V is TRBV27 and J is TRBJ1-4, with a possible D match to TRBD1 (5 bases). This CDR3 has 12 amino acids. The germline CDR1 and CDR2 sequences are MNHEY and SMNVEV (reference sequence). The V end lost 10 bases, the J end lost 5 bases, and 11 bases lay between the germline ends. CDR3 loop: CAKNAGNEKLFF. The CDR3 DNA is TGTGCCAAAAACGCAGGGAATGAAAAACTGTTTTTT.

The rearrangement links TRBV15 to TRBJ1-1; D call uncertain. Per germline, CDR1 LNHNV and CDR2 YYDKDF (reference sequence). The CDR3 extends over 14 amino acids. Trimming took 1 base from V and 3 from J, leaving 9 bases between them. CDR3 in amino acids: CATSRAGFYTEAFF. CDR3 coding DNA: TGTGCCACCAGCAGAGCGGGGTTTTACACTGAAGCTTTCTTT.

CDR3 residues: CAISESGQIATNEKLFF. Here the CDR3 DNA reads TGTGCCATCAGTGAGTCTGGGCAGATTGCAACTAATGAAAAACTGTTTTTT. The chain employs TRBV10-3 and TRBJ1-4; D unresolved. The CDR3 sequence is 17 residues long. CDR1 is ENHRY, CDR2 SYGVKD, per germline. V lost 0 bases and J lost 0, with 11 bases in between.

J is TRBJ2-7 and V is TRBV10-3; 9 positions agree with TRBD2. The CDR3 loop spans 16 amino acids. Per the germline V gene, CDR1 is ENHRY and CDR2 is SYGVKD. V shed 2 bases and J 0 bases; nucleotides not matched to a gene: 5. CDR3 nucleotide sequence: TGTGCCATCAGTGAGGCGGGGGGGGGACTCTCCTACGAGCAGTACTTC. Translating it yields CAISEAGGGLSYEQYF.

The CDR3 DNA reads as TGTGCCAGCAGCGACACAGGGATCAACACTGAAGCTTTCTTT. Translated: CASSDTGINTEAFF. The chain uses TRBV5-8 and TRBJ1-1; D is possibly TRBD1 (6 bases). Germline-derived CDR1 and CDR2 are SGHTS and YDEGEE. Deletions cut 4 bases from V and 2 bases from J, with 12 bases between. The CDR3 is made up of 14 amino acids.

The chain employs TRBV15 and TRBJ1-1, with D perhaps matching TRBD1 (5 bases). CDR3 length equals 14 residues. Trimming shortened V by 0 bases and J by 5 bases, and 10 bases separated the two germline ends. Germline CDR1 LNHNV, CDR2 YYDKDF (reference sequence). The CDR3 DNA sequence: TGTGCCACCAGCAGAGATCTGGGGGGGACTGAAGCTTTCTTT. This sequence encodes CATSRDLGGTEAFF.

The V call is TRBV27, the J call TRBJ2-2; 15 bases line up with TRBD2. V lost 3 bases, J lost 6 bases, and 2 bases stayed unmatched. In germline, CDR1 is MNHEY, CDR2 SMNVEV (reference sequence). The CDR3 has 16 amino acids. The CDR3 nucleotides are TGTGCCAGCAGTTTCAGGACTAGCGGGAGGGCCGGGGAGCTGTTTTTT. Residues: CASSFRTSGRAGELFF.

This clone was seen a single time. In nucleotides, the CDR3 is TGTGCCAGCAGCCTGGGACAGGGCGTACAGCCCCAGCATTTT. This translates into CASSLGQGVQPQHF. This rearrangement joins TRBV7-9 to TRBJ1-5; TRBD1 agrees at 9 bases. The germline V gene has CDR1 SEHNR and CDR2 FQNEAQ (reference sequence). Germline trimming cut 5 bases from V and 7 bases from J; bases unmatched to any gene: 6. This CDR3 region has 14 residues.

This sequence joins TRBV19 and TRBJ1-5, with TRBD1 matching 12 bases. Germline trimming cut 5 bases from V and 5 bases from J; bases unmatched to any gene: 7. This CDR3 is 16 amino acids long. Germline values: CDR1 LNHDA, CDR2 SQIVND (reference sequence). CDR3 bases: TGTGCCAGTAGTCTTACCGGGACAGGGGGCGATCAGCCCCAGCATTTT. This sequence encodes CASSLTGTGGDQPQHF.

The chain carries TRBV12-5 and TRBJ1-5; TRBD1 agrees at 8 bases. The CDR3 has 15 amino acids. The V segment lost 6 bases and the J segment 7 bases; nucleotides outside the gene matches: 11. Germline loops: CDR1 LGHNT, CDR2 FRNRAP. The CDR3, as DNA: TGTGCTAGTGGGCGTCAGGGGGCCCGGGGACAGCCCCAGCATTTT. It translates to CASGRQGARGQPQHF.

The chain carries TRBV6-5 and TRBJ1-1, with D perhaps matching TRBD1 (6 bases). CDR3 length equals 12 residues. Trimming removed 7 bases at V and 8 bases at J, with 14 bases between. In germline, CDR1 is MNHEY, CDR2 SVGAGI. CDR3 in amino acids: CASNSQGKEAFF. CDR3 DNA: TGTGCCAGCAACTCACAGGGTAAAGAAGCTTTCTTT.

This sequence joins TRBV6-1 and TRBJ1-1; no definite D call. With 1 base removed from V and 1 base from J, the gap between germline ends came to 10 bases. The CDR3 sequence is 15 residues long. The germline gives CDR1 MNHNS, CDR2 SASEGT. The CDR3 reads CASSEVGIGNTEAFF. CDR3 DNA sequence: TGTGCCAGCAGTGAAGTGGGGATAGGGAACACTGAAGCTTTCTTT.

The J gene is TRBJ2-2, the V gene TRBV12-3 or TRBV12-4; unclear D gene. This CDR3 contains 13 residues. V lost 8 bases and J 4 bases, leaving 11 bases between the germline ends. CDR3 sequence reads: CASQPSGTGELFF. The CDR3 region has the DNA TGTGCCAGCCAACCTTCAGGCACCGGGGAGCTGTTTTTT.

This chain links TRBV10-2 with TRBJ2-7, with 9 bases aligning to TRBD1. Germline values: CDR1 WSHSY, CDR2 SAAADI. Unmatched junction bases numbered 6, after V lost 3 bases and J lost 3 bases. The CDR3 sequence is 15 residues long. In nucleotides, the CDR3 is TGCGCCAGCAGTGAATGGGGACAGGGAAACTACGAGCAGTACTTC. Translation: CASSEWGQGNYEQYF.

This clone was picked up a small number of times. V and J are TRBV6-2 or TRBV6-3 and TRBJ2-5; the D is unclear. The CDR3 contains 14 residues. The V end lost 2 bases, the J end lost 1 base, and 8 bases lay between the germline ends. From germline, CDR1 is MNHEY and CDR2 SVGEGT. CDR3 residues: CASSYAYLQETQYF. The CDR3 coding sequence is TGTGCCAGCAGTTACGCCTACCTCCAAGAGACCCAGTACTTC.

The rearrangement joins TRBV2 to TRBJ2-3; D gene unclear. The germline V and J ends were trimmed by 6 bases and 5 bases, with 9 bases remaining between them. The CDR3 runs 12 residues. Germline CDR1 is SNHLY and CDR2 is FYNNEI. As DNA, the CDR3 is TGTGCCAGCAGCCGGGCCCGAGATACGCAGTATTTT. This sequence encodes CASSRARDTQYF. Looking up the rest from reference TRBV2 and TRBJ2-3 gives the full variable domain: EPEVTQTPSHQVTQMGQEVILRCVPISNHLYFYWYRQILGQKVEFLVSFYNNEISEKSEIFDDQFSVERPDGSNFTLKIRSTKLEDSAMYFCASSRARDTQYFGPGTRLTVL.

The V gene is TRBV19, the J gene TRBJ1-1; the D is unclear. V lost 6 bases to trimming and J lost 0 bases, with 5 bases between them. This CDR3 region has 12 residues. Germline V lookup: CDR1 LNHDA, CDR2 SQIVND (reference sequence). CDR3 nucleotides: TGTGCCAGTAGGAATCTGAACACTGAAGCTTTCTTT. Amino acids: CASRNLNTEAFF.

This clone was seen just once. CDR3 amino acids: CASSEKGTGYGYTF. The CDR3 nucleotides read TGTGCCAGCAGCGAGAAAGGGACAGGCTATGGCTACACCTTC. The rearrangement links TRBV5-5 to TRBJ1-2, with 8 bases matching TRBD1. Trimming at V came to 4 bases and at J to 4 bases, leaving 6 bases not matched to a gene. This CDR3 has 14 residues. CDR1 SGHKS and CDR2 YYEKEE come from the germline V gene (reference sequence).

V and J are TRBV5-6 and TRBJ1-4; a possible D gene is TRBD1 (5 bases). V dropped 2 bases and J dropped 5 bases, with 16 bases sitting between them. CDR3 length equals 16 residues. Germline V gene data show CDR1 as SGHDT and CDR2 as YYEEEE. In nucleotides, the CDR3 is TGTGCCAGCAGCTTATTATCCGGGACTGAGAATGAAAAACTGTTTTTT. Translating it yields CASSLLSGTENEKLFF.

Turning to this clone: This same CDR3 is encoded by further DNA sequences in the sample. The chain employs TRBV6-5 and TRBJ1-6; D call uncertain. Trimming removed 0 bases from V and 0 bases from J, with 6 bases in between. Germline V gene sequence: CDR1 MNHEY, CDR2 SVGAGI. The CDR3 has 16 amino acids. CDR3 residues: CASSYSGSSYNSPLHF. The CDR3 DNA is TGTGCCAGCAGTTACTCGGGGAGCTCCTATAATTCACCCCTCCACTTT.

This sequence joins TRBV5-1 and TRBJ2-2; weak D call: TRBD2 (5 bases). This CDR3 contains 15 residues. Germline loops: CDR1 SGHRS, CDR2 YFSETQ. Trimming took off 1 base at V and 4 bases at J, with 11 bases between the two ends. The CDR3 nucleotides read TGCGCCAGCAGCTTGTTGGGAGTCGTCACCGGGGAGCTGTTTTTT. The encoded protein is CASSLLGVVTGELFF.

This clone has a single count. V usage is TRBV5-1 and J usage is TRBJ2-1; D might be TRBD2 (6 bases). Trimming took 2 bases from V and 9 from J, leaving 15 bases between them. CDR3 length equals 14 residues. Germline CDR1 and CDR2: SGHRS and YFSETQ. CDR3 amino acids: CASSFPSVDGEQFF. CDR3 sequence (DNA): TGCGCCAGCAGCTTTCCTAGCGTGGACGGTGAGCAGTTCTTC.

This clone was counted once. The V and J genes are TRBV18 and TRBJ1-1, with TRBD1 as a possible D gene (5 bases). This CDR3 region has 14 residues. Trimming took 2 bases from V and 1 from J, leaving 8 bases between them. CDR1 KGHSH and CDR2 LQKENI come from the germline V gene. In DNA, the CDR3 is TGTGCCAGCTCACCAGTGAGGGGGAACACTGAAGCTTTCTTT. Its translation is CASSPVRGNTEAFF.